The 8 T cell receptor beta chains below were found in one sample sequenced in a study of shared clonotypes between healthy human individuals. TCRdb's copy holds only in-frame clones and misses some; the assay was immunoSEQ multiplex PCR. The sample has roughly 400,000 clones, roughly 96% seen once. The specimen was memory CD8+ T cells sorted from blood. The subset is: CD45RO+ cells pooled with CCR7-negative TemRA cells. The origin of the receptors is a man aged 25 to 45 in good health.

The CDR3 coding sequence is TGTGCCAGTAGTCGTCTAGCGGAAGAGACCCAGTACTTC. Translated: CASSRLAEETQYF. This chain connects TRBV19 to TRBJ2-5; 7 positions match TRBD2. The CDR3 sequence is 13 residues long. Per the germline V gene, CDR1 is LNHDA and CDR2 is SQIVND (reference sequence). With 5 bases clipped from V and 3 bases from J, the junction kept 3 bases outside the gene matches. Full variable domain (rest looked up from reference TRBV19 and TRBJ2-5): DGGITQSPKYLFRKEGQNVTLSCEQNLNHDAMYWYRQDPGQGLRLIYYSQIVNDFQKGDIAEGYSVSREKKESFPLTVTSAQKNPTAFYLCASSRLAEETQYFGPGTRLLVL.

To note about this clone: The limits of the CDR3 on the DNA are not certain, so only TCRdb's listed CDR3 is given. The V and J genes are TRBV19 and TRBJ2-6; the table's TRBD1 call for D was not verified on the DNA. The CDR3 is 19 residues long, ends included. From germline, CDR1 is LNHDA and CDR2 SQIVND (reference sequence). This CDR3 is CASSIDFRGRGRGANVLTF.

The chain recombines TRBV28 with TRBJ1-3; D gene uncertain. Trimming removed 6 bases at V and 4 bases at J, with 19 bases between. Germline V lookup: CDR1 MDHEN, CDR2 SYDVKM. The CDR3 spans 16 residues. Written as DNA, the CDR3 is TGTGCCAGCAGCATTACCCTAGGGCGTGGAGGAAACACCATATATTTT. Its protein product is CASSITLGRGGNTIYF.

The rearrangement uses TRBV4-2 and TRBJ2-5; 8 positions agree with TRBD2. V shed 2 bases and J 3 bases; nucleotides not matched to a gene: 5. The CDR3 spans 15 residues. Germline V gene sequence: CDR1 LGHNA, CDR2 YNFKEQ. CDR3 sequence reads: CASSQYYSGKETQYF. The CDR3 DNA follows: TGTGCCAGCAGCCAATACTATAGCGGGAAAGAGACCCAGTACTTC.

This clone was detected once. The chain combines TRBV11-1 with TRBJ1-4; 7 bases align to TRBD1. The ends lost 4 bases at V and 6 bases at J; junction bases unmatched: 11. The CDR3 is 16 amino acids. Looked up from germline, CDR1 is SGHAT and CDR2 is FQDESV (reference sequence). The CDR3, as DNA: TGTGCCAGCAGCTCGACTAGACAGGGTGGCGATGAAAAACTGTTTTTT. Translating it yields CASSSTRQGGDEKLFF.

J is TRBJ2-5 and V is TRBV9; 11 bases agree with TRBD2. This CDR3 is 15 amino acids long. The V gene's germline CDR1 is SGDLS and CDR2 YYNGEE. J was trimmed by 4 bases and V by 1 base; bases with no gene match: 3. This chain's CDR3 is CASSVSLAGGETQYF. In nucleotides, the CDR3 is TGTGCCAGCAGCGTATCCCTAGCGGGGGGAGAGACCCAGTACTTC.

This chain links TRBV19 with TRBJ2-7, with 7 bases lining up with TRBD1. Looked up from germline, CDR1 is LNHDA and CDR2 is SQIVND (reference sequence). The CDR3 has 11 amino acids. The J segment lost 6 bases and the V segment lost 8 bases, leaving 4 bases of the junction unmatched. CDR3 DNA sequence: TGTGCCAGTCAGACAGGGCGCGAGCAGTACTTC. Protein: CASQTGREQYF.

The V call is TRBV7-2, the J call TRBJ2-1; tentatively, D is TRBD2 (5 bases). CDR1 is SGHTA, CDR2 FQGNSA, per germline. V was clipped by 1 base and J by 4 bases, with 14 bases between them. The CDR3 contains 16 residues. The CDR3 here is CASSLVSALTYNEQFF. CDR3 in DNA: TGTGCCAGCAGCTTAGTTAGCGCCCTTACTTACAATGAGCAGTTCTTC. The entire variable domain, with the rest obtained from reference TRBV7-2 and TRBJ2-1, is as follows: GAGVSQSPSNKVTEKGKDVELRCDPISGHTALYWYRQSLGQGLEFLIYFQGNSAPDKSGLPSDRFSAERTGGSVSTLTIQRTQQEDSAVYLCASSLVSALTYNEQFFGPGTRLTVL.